This entry is about one T cell receptor (beta chain). The antigen remains unidentified. A sample-barcoded 5' primer and a J-beta primer mix were used in a second PCR of about 7 to 12 cycles. Each CDR3 protein is one row after TCRdb ran MiXCR on the 5' RACE reads. The sample consists of roughly 1,000,000 distinct CDR3 sequences, less than 25% of them appearing once. These data belong to a study of blood T cells in healthy people across ages. Study-level results: TCR beta diversity, measured per million T cells, fell in a roughly linear way with age.

V was shortened by 0 bases and J by 4 bases, with 9 bases between the two germline ends. Germline CDR1 and CDR2: LGHNA and YSLEER. This CDR3 comprises 15 residues. These data also featured in a second study, about T cells of mothers and their children. Per that paper: A slight, non-significant increase in overlap was found for related mother-child pairs relative to unrelated pairs.

This sequence joins TRBV4-3 and TRBJ1-4, with D unresolved. The receptor's source is a girl aged 2-10 years in good health. Sequences were obtained from blood. This chain's CDR3 is CASSQDRADNEKLFF. CDR3 bases: TGCGCCAGCAGCCAAGATCGGGCCGATAATGAAAAACTGTTTTTT.